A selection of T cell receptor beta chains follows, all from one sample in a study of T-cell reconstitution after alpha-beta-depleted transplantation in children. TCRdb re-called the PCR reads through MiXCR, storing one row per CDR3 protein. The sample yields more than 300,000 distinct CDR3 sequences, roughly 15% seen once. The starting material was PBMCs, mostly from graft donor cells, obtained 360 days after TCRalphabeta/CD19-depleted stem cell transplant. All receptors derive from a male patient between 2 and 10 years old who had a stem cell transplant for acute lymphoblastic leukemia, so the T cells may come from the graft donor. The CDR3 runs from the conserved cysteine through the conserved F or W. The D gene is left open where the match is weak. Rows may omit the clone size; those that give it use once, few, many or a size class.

CDR3nt: TGTGCCAGCAGCTTGTCAGGCTTGGCGTACAATGAGCAGTTCTTC
CDR3aa: CASSLSGLAYNEQFF
abundance: many
v_gene: TRBV28
d_gene: -
j_gene: TRBJ2-1
len: 15

CDR3nt: TGTGCCAGCAGTTTATCGCTTACTAGCGGGAGGGGGCCCCAAGAGACCCAGTACTTC
CDR3aa: CASSLSLTSGRGPQETQYF
abundance: -
v_gene: TRBV28
d_gene: TRBD2
j_gene: TRBJ2-5
len: 19

CDR3nt: TGTGCCACCAGCAGAGATCGGCTAGCGGCCTACACAGATACGCAGTATTTT
CDR3aa: CATSRDRLAAYTDTQYF
abundance: few
v_gene: TRBV15
d_gene: TRBD2
j_gene: TRBJ2-3
len: 17

CDR3nt: TGTGCCAGCAGCCACGGGCCATACGAGCAGTACTTC
CDR3aa: CASSHGPYEQYF
abundance: many
v_gene: TRBV7-9
d_gene: -
j_gene: TRBJ2-7
len: 12

CDR3nt: TGTGCCAGCAGCCGGACTAGCGGGAGAGGTTGGGAGACCCAGTACTTC
CDR3aa: CASSRTSGRGWETQYF
abundance: few
v_gene: TRBV3-1
d_gene: TRBD2
j_gene: TRBJ2-5
len: 16

CDR3nt: TGCGCCAGCAGCCCCCTGGACCCGGCGGGTGGCTACACCTTC
CDR3aa: CASSPLDPAGGYTF
abundance: -
v_gene: TRBV4-3
d_gene: -
j_gene: TRBJ1-2
len: 14

CDR3nt: TGTGCCAGCAGTTTATTCCCGGACGGAACTACTATAGCCAAAAACATTCAGTACTTC
CDR3aa: CASSLFPDGTTIAKNIQYF
abundance: -
v_gene: TRBV12-3/TRBV12-4
d_gene: -
j_gene: TRBJ2-4
len: 19

CDR3nt: TGTGCCACCAGCAGAGTAAGATCTGGGGCCAACGTCCTGACTTTC
CDR3aa: CATSRVRSGANVLTF
abundance: few
v_gene: TRBV15
d_gene: -
j_gene: TRBJ2-6
len: 15

CDR3nt: TGTGCCAGCAGTACTTCAGGGGGTGGCTATGGCTACACCTTC
CDR3aa: CASSTSGGGYGYTF
abundance: many
v_gene: TRBV28
d_gene: TRBD1
j_gene: TRBJ1-2
len: 14

CDR3nt: TGCGCCAGCAGCTTGGCCGACGAGACCCAGTACTTC
CDR3aa: CASSLADETQYF
abundance: few
v_gene: TRBV5-1
d_gene: -
j_gene: TRBJ2-5
len: 12

CDR3nt: TGCAGCGTGTGCGAGCGTGGGGTTGGGGAAAAACTGTTTTTT
CDR3aa: CSVCERGVGEKLFF
abundance: few
v_gene: TRBV29-1
d_gene: -
j_gene: TRBJ1-4
len: 14

CDR3nt: TGTGCCAGCAGCACCACTAGCGGGAGGTGGAAAGGCTACGAGCAGTACTTC
CDR3aa: CASSTTSGRWKGYEQYF
abundance: many
v_gene: TRBV7-3
d_gene: TRBD2
j_gene: TRBJ2-7
len: 17

CDR3nt: TGTGCCAGCAGCTTAGGTCAGCATGAGCAGTTCTTC
CDR3aa: CASSLGQHEQFF
abundance: -
v_gene: TRBV7-9
d_gene: -
j_gene: TRBJ2-1
len: 12

CDR3nt: TGTGCCAGCAAGGCCGCCGGGACAGGGGGCTTCTACGAGCAGTACTTC
CDR3aa: CASKAAGTGGFYEQYF
abundance: few
v_gene: TRBV27
d_gene: TRBD1
j_gene: TRBJ2-7
len: 16

CDR3nt: TGTGCCAGCAGCTTAGACCCTTATAATTCACCCCTCCACTTT
CDR3aa: CASSLDPYNSPLHF
abundance: many
v_gene: TRBV7-8
d_gene: -
j_gene: TRBJ1-6
len: 14

CDR3nt: TGCAGCGTTGTTGAGAACGGGGAGCTGTTTTTT
CDR3aa: CSVVENGELFF
abundance: few
v_gene: TRBV29-1
d_gene: -
j_gene: TRBJ2-2
len: 11

CDR3nt: TGCAGCGGTAGACAAGGCTACGAGCAGTACTTC
CDR3aa: CSGRQGYEQYF
abundance: -
v_gene: TRBV29-1
d_gene: -
j_gene: TRBJ2-7
len: 11

CDR3nt: TGTGCCAGCAGCTTAGGGGGGTGGGGTCACGAGCAGTACTTC
CDR3aa: CASSLGGWGHEQYF
abundance: few
v_gene: TRBV7-6
d_gene: -
j_gene: TRBJ2-7
len: 14

CDR3nt: TGCGCCAGCAGCCTCCCGGCCCCGCTAGCCGGGGTCGAGCAGTACTTC
CDR3aa: CASSLPAPLAGVEQYF
abundance: -
v_gene: TRBV4-1
d_gene: -
j_gene: TRBJ2-7
len: 16

CDR3nt: TGTGCCATCAGTGGGACAGAGACCGGGGAGCTGTTTTTT
CDR3aa: CAISGTETGELFF
abundance: many
v_gene: TRBV10-3
d_gene: -
j_gene: TRBJ2-2
len: 13

CDR3nt: TGTGCCAGCAGCCCCTTAGGGGCTAGCGGCGGCACAGATACGCAGTATTTT
CDR3aa: CASSPLGASGGTDTQYF
abundance: many
v_gene: TRBV28
d_gene: TRBD2
j_gene: TRBJ2-3
len: 17

CDR3nt: TGTGCCAGCAGTGACTGGGAGCAGTACTTC
CDR3aa: CASSDWEQYF
abundance: few
v_gene: TRBV6-1
d_gene: -
j_gene: TRBJ2-7
len: 10

CDR3nt: TGTGCCACCAGCAGAGAGAGAGACAGGGCTGGGGCCAACGTCCTGACTTTC
CDR3aa: CATSRERDRAGANVLTF
abundance: few
v_gene: TRBV15
d_gene: TRBD1
j_gene: TRBJ2-6
len: 17

CDR3nt: TGTGCCAGCAGTTACCCTGGGACTTTTCAAGAGACCCAGTACTTC
CDR3aa: CASSYPGTFQETQYF
abundance: -
v_gene: TRBV6-2/TRBV6-3
d_gene: -
j_gene: TRBJ2-5
len: 15

CDR3nt: TGTGCCATCAGTGAGTCTTCCATCCTTTCCTACAATGAGCAGTTCTTC
CDR3aa: CAISESSILSYNEQFF
abundance: few
v_gene: TRBV10-3
d_gene: -
j_gene: TRBJ2-1
len: 16

CDR3nt: TGTGCCAGCAGCTTAAGACTAGCGGGAGGAAGAAATGAGCAGTTCTTC
CDR3aa: CASSLRLAGGRNEQFF
abundance: few
v_gene: TRBV11-2
d_gene: TRBD2
j_gene: TRBJ2-1
len: 16

CDR3nt: TGTGCCAGCAGCCGCGGAAGCAGGGAGGAAGCGGGAGGGGAGACCCAGTACTTC
CDR3aa: CASSRGSREEAGGETQYF
abundance: few
v_gene: TRBV11-2
d_gene: TRBD2
j_gene: TRBJ2-5
len: 18

CDR3nt: TGTGCCAGCAGCTTAGGCACTAGCGGGAGAGGACGGAACACCGGGGAGCTGTTTTTT
CDR3aa: CASSLGTSGRGRNTGELFF
abundance: many
v_gene: TRBV11-2
d_gene: TRBD2
j_gene: TRBJ2-2
len: 19

CDR3nt: TGTGCCAGCAGTACCACCGGGACTAGCGGATACGAGCAGTACTTC
CDR3aa: CASSTTGTSGYEQYF
abundance: -
v_gene: TRBV27
d_gene: TRBD2
j_gene: TRBJ2-7
len: 15

CDR3nt: TGTGCCAGCAGCCAAGGACAGGGGGCCTTGGGCACTGAAGCTTTCTTT
CDR3aa: CASSQGQGALGTEAFF
abundance: -
v_gene: TRBV3-1
d_gene: TRBD1
j_gene: TRBJ1-1
len: 16

CDR3nt: TGTGCCAGCAGTTACTCGGGAGATGAGCAGTTCTTC
CDR3aa: CASSYSGDEQFF
abundance: many
v_gene: TRBV12-3/TRBV12-4
d_gene: -
j_gene: TRBJ2-1
len: 12

CDR3nt: TGCAGTGCTAGAGATCCGGGACTGAGCTACTCGCAGTACTTC
CDR3aa: CSARDPGLSYSQYF
abundance: many
v_gene: TRBV20-1
d_gene: -
j_gene: TRBJ2-7
len: 14

CDR3nt: TGCAGCGTTGGTGGGGGGACAGGGGCCTACGAGCAGTACTTC
CDR3aa: CSVGGGTGAYEQYF
abundance: many
v_gene: TRBV29-1
d_gene: TRBD1
j_gene: TRBJ2-7
len: 14

CDR3nt: TGCAGTGCTAGAGTGGGACATCACCTCTACGAGCAGTACTTC
CDR3aa: CSARVGHHLYEQYF
abundance: few
v_gene: TRBV20-1
d_gene: -
j_gene: TRBJ2-7
len: 14

CDR3nt: TGTGCCAGCAGAACCGGGACCTCTAATGAAAAACTGTTTTTT
CDR3aa: CASRTGTSNEKLFF
abundance: -
v_gene: TRBV6-1
d_gene: -
j_gene: TRBJ1-4
len: 14

CDR3nt: TGTGCCAGCAGCCGTGTGGGGTTCTACAATGAGCAGTTCTTC
CDR3aa: CASSRVGFYNEQFF
abundance: -
v_gene: TRBV6-2/TRBV6-3
d_gene: -
j_gene: TRBJ2-1
len: 14